This is a list of T cell receptor beta chains from one sample in a study of blood T cell repertoires in COVID-19. Libraries were prepared by immunoSEQ multiplex PCR; TCRdb keeps only in-frame clonotypes and omits some of them. This table holds around 94,000 clones, around 87% found once. The material sequenced was peripheral blood. These TCRs come from a woman aged 50 to 60 with COVID-19, enrolled during active disease. Each CDR3 is given with its conserved first and last residue. A D gene is named only where the DNA matches it firmly.

d_gene	v_gene	j_gene	CDR3aa
-	TRBV4-1	TRBJ2-5	CASSQDSWVETQYF
TRBD2	TRBV30	TRBJ2-3	CAWRGLAGGTQYF
-	TRBV21-1	TRBJ1-2	CASSKFFEENTF
-	TRBV6-6	TRBJ1-1	CASSPSLSMNTEAFF
-	TRBV9	TRBJ2-3	CASSVSPSTDTQYF
-	TRBV5-1	TRBJ1-1	CASSLQDGSTEAFF
TRBD1	TRBV4-1	TRBJ2-7	CASSERRTGEGYEQYF
-	TRBV2	TRBJ1-6	CASSVAGAGGSPLHF
-	TRBV27	TRBJ1-4	CASGITGFNEKLFF
TRBD1	TRBV16	TRBJ2-7	CASSQIQDRDSPLEQYF
-	TRBV3-1/TRBV3-2	TRBJ1-1	CASSQQYTEAFF
-	TRBV14	TRBJ2-7	CASSQERGYEQYF
TRBD1	TRBV12-5	TRBJ1-4	CASGLATGGFYVSYEKLFF
TRBD1	TRBV7-9	TRBJ1-1	CASSSFGQGIAEAFF
-	TRBV5-4	TRBJ2-7	CASSLDRAPEQYF
TRBD2	TRBV6-5	TRBJ2-3	CASRIAGGDTQYF